This T cell receptor (beta chain) was documented in a study of blood T cells in healthy people across ages. A J-beta primer mix and a sample-barcoded 5' primer were used in a second PCR of about 7 to 12 cycles. Each sample yielded at least 3 million CDR3-containing paired-end reads. MiXCR, run by TCRdb on the 5' RACE reads, gives a single entry per CDR3 protein. The sample includes around 1.5 million distinct CDR3 sequences, roughly 30% of them seen just once. Per the germline V gene, CDR1 is DFQATT and CDR2 is SNEGSKA (reference sequence). V lost 8 bases and J lost 4; bases outside the gene matches: 14. The CDR3 length is 15 residues.

The chain joins TRBV20-1 to TRBJ2-1, with 7 bases aligning to TRBD2. The specimen was blood. The receptor was isolated from a woman in her twenties or thirties in good health. CDR3 sequence reads: CSLGVAGYTYNEQFF. The CDR3 region has the DNA TGCAGTCTCGGGGTAGCGGGTTACACTTACAATGAGCAGTTCTTC.